A single T cell receptor beta chain is shown here with its context. Germline lookup yields CDR1 MDHEN and CDR2 SYDVKM. There are 15 residues in the CDR3. The data derive from a study of monozygotic twins with inflammatory bowel disease. TCRdb reanalyzed the 5' RACE reads, giving one entry per CDR3 protein sequence and no DNA. Seen in this sample are around 380,000 distinct CDR3 sequences; the ten most common clones hold 2% to 2.5%. The J gene is TRBJ2-1, the V gene TRBV28; TCRdb names TRBD1, which stays unverified in the absence of DNA. Specimen: blood. The receptor comes from a human donor with ulcerative colitis or Crohn's disease, or a healthy co-twin of an affected twin (not recorded which). The CDR3 spells CASTPRGTLYNEQFF.